Presented here are 24 T cell receptor beta chains from one specimen sequenced in a study of T cell repertoires in cytomegalovirus infection. In TCRdb, the reads were re-called with MiXCR into one record per CDR3 protein. The sample records 250,000 to 300,000 distinct CDR3 sequences, roughly 15% being singletons. Sequencing input: PBMCs. The receptors were sampled from a human donor in good health (CMV status not recorded). Some clones in this sample may be carry-over from other donors' samples.

A remark on this clonotype: This may arise from a read error, as a much more abundant clone is one base away. The chain carries TRBV18 and TRBJ2-3; tentatively, D is TRBD2 (6 bases). The CDR3 covers 14 residues. Per the germline V gene, CDR1 is KGHSH and CDR2 is LQKENI. CDR3 amino acids: CANSPGPSADTQYF. The DNA of the CDR3 is TGTGCCAACTCACCCGGCCCTAGCGCAGATACGCAGTATTTT. Combining the CDR3 with reference TRBV18 and TRBJ2-3 gives the whole variable domain NAGVMQNPRHLVRRRGQEARLRCSPMKGHSHVYWYRQLPEEGLKFMVYLQKENIIDESGMPKERFSAEFPKEGPSILRIQQVVRGDSAAYFCANSPGPSADTQYFGPGTRLTVL.

This clonotype was seen more than once but under ten times. The chain combines TRBV29-1 with TRBJ2-2; 11 bases match TRBD2. Trimming took 5 bases from V and 6 from J; bases not matched to a gene: 11. CDR3 length: 16 amino acids. Per germline, CDR1 SQVTM and CDR2 ANQGSEA. The CDR3 here is CSVLQGLAAGPGELFF. The CDR3 nucleotides are TGCAGCGTTCTCCAGGGACTAGCGGCGGGTCCCGGGGAGCTGTTTTTT.

This clonotype showed up many times. The chain is built from TRBV7-2 and TRBJ1-1; D remains unclear. CDR3 length: 12 residues. Germline CDR1 is SGHTA and CDR2 is FQGNSA. Trimming removed 11 bases at V and 2 bases at J, with 12 bases between. This chain's CDR3 is CAGSYGNTEAFF. DNA for the CDR3: TGTGCCGGGTCTTACGGAAACACTGAAGCTTTCTTT.

The sample holds many counts of this clonotype. This chain joins TRBV7-3 and TRBJ1-1; no reliable D call. Germline V gene sequence: CDR1 SGHTA, CDR2 FQGTGA. The CDR3 totals 14 residues. V lost 3 bases and J lost 2, with 10 bases in between. Here the CDR3 DNA reads TGTGCCAGCAGCTTCGGGCCCTCAAACACTGAAGCTTTCTTT. Protein: CASSFGPSNTEAFF.

A few counts support this clonotype. The rearrangement joins TRBV15 to TRBJ1-6, with 9 bases matching TRBD1. CDR1 is LNHNV and CDR2 is YYDKDF in the germline V gene (reference sequence). The CDR3 length is 16 residues. Trimming took 3 bases from V and 10 from J; bases not matched to a gene: 10. As DNA, the CDR3 is TGTGCCACCAGCAGGGGACAGGGCCGCCTAAGGTCACCCCTCCACTTT. Translated: CATSRGQGRLRSPLHF.

The chain links TRBV4-1 to TRBJ2-7; a possible D gene is TRBD1 (5 bases). The V and J ends lost 0 bases and 0 bases respectively, with 9 bases between them. Germline CDR1 MGHRA, CDR2 YSYEKL. This CDR3 spans 15 amino acids. CDR3 coding DNA: TGCGCCAGCAGCCAAGATACGACAGTCTCCTACGAGCAGTACTTC. It codes for CASSQDTTVSYEQYF.

This clonotype was found many times. The rearrangement joins TRBV29-1 to TRBJ2-3; 8 bases match TRBD1. CDR1 is SQVTM and CDR2 is ANQGSEA in the germline V gene. V trimming: 4 bases; J trimming: 6 bases; junction bases outside the gene matches: 6. The CDR3 is 13 residues long. The CDR3 nucleotides read TGCAGCGTTGCAGGGGGCTTCTTGGATACGCAGTATTTT. As protein: CSVAGGFLDTQYF.

The chain couples TRBV2 to TRBJ1-2; no definite D call. Deletions cut 0 bases from V and 4 bases from J, with 9 bases between. The CDR3 is 14 residues long. Looked up from germline, CDR1 is SNHLY and CDR2 is FYNNEI. The CDR3 is CASSEANSFYGYTF. The CDR3 region has the DNA TGTGCCAGCAGTGAAGCTAATTCCTTCTATGGCTACACCTTC.

This clonotype was detected many times. The chain uses TRBV7-2 and TRBJ2-1; 8 bases align to TRBD2. Germline-derived CDR1 and CDR2 are SGHTA and FQGNSA. The CDR3 totals 14 residues. Trimming took 3 bases from V and 4 from J; bases not matched to a gene: 2. CDR3 residues: CASSLTSAYNEQFF. CDR3 DNA: TGTGCCAGCAGCTTGACTAGCGCATACAATGAGCAGTTCTTC.

This clonotype occurred many times. V is TRBV7-9 and J is TRBJ1-2, with D possibly TRBD1 on 6 matching bases. The germline CDR1 and CDR2 sequences are SEHNR and FQNEAQ (reference sequence). The CDR3 contains 14 residues. V was cut by 5 bases and J by 5 bases, with 15 bases left in between. The CDR3 is CASSLGTTLYGYTF. In DNA form, the CDR3 reads TGTGCCAGCAGCCTTGGGACAACCTTGTATGGCTACACCTTC.

On this clonotype: A read error may produce the germline difference seen at one junction end. This sequence joins TRBV6-5 and TRBJ1-4; the D gene is possibly TRBD1 (5 bases). CDR3 length: 14 residues. Germline V gene data show CDR1 as MNHEY and CDR2 as SVGAGI. In DNA form, the CDR3 reads TGTGCCAGCAGTTACAGGGGTGGTAATGAAGAACTGTTTTTT. It encodes CASSYRGGNEELFF.

This clonotype appeared many times. V is TRBV28 and J is TRBJ2-7; 14 nucleotides align to TRBD2. V gave up 5 bases and J gave up 4 bases; unmatched junction bases: 4. Per germline, CDR1 MDHEN and CDR2 SYDVKM. The CDR3 is made up of 15 amino acids. The CDR3 DNA reads TGTGCCAGCAGTGATGGACTAGCGGGAGGATACGAGCAGTACTTC. Encoded protein: CASSDGLAGGYEQYF.

This clonotype showed up many times. This chain uses TRBV7-3 with TRBJ2-7; 10 bases fit TRBD1. Unmatched junction bases numbered 9, after V lost 8 bases and J lost 2 bases. This CDR3 has 15 residues. Per germline, CDR1 SGHTA and CDR2 FQGTGA. In DNA form, the CDR3 reads TGTGCCAGCGCTATAACGGGACAGGGGACCTACGAGCAGTACTTC. This translates into CASAITGQGTYEQYF.

Only a few counts were recorded for this clonotype. The chain carries TRBV10-1 and TRBJ1-4; D is perhaps TRBD1 (6 bases). The CDR3 is 14 amino acids. The V gene's germline CDR1 is WNHNN and CDR2 SYGVQD (reference sequence). V was clipped by 4 bases and J by 7 bases, with 13 bases between them. CDR3 in amino acids: CASSGGGAGEKLFF. CDR3 sequence (DNA): TGCGCCAGCAGTGGAGGGGGGGCTGGTGAAAAACTGTTTTTT.

This clonotype has only a few counts. At one end the junction does not follow the germline gene, possibly because of a read error. The rearrangement links TRBV7-2 to TRBJ2-2, with 9 bases lining up with TRBD2. The CDR3 extends over 17 amino acids. Germline V gives CDR1 SGHTA, CDR2 FQGNSA. The CDR3 nucleotides read TGTGCCAGCATCTTAGTGGCGGGGGGGAGCTACACCGGGGAGCTGTTTTTT. Protein sequence: CASILVAGGSYTGELFF.

The CDR3 loop is CASSEWPPGRDTQYF. The CDR3 nucleotides read TGCGCCAGCAGTGAGTGGCCCCCCGGGAGGGATACGCAGTATTTT. The genes are TRBV10-2 and TRBJ2-3; 7 nucleotides align to TRBD2. Germline V gene lookup returns CDR1 WSHSY and CDR2 SAAADI. The V and J ends lost 1 base and 6 bases, in that order; junction bases with no gene match: 7. The CDR3 has 15 residues.

The V call is TRBV6-6, the J call TRBJ2-7; a possible D gene is TRBD1 (6 bases). In germline, CDR1 is MNHNY, CDR2 SVGAGI (reference sequence). This CDR3 has 13 residues. V shed 7 bases and J shed 3 bases, with 13 bases lying between them. CDR3 sequence: CASNSGDNYEQYF. In DNA, the CDR3 is TGTGCCAGCAACTCAGGGGACAACTACGAGCAGTACTTC.

This clonotype has at least ten counts. V usage is TRBV7-8 and J usage is TRBJ2-7, with D unresolved. From germline, CDR1 is SGHVS and CDR2 FQNEAQ. The CDR3 runs to 11 residues. Trimming took 6 bases from V and 1 from J, leaving 4 bases between them. The CDR3 here is CASRVSYEQYF. CDR3 DNA sequence: TGTGCCAGCAGGGTATCCTACGAGCAGTACTTC.

This clonotype was detected ten times or more. The rearrangement uses TRBV28 and TRBJ2-1; D possibly uses TRBD1 or TRBD2 (5 bases each). Germline V lookup: CDR1 MDHEN, CDR2 SYDVKM. The V and J ends lost 6 bases and 0 bases respectively, with 12 bases between them. This CDR3 comprises 15 residues. This CDR3 reads CASRPGTGSYNEQFF. CDR3 coding DNA: TGTGCCAGCAGGCCCGGGACCGGCTCCTACAATGAGCAGTTCTTC.

CDR3 sequence (DNA): TGTGCCAGCAGCCAAGATATGGGTGGCCAGCCCCAGCATTTT. Protein product: CASSQDMGGQPQHF. The V gene is TRBV4-2, the J gene TRBJ1-5; D remains ambiguous. V lost 0 bases, J lost 7 bases, and 10 bases lay in between. CDR1 and CDR2 from the germline V gene are LGHNA and YNFKEQ. There are 14 residues in the CDR3.

There are many counts of this clonotype. The chain carries TRBV29-1 and TRBJ2-3; possible D gene TRBD2, 7 bases. Trimming pared 6 bases from V and 3 bases from J, leaving 16 bases between. The germline V gene encodes CDR1 SQVTM and CDR2 ANQGSEA. The CDR3 extends over 14 amino acids. CDR3 sequence: CSVGGGTLTDTQYF. CDR3 in DNA: TGCAGCGTGGGAGGGGGGACACTTACAGATACGCAGTATTTT.

The table lists this clonotype with a few counts. V is TRBV12-3 or TRBV12-4 and J is TRBJ1-1; unclear D gene. Trimming cost V 6 bases and J 4 bases, with 12 bases left between them. This CDR3 is built from 13 residues. The CDR3 DNA reads as TGTGCCAGCAGGTTTACAGAGACCACTGAAGCTTTCTTT. Translation gives CASRFTETTEAFF.

The gene calls are TRBV12-5 and TRBJ2-7, with 8 bases aligning to TRBD1. The germline CDR1 and CDR2 sequences are LGHNT and FRNRAP. V lost 6 bases to trimming and J lost 3 bases; unmatched junction nucleotides: 4. The CDR3 runs 13 residues. CDR3 DNA: TGTGCTAGTGGCCAGGACAGGGACTACGAGCAGTACTTC. This encodes CASGQDRDYEQYF.

This clonotype was seen ten or more times. The chain employs TRBV12-3 or TRBV12-4 and TRBJ2-1; TRBD2 agrees at 8 bases. J lost 8 bases, V lost 6 bases, and 12 bases had no gene match. CDR3 length: 15 amino acids. The CDR3 loop reads CASSRSGRGWDEQFF. CDR3 nucleotides: TGTGCCAGCAGCCGCAGCGGGAGAGGGTGGGATGAGCAGTTCTTC.